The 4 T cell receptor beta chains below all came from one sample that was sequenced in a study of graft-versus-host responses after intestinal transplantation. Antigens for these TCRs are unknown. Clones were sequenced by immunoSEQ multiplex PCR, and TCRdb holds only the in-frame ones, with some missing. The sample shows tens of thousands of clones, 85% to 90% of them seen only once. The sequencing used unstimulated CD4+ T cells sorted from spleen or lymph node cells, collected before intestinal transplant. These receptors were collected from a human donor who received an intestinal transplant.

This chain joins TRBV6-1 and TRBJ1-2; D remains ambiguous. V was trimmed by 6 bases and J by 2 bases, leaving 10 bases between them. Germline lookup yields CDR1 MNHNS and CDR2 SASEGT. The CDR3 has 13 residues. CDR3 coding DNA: TGTGCCAGCAGCCAGACAATGAACTATGGCTACACCTTC. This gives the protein CASSQTMNYGYTF.

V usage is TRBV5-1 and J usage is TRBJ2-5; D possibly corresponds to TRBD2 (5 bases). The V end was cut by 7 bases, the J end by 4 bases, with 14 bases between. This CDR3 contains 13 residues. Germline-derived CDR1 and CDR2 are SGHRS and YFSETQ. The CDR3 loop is CASGPGGRETQYF. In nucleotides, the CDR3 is TGCGCCAGCGGGCCTGGAGGCCGAGAGACCCAGTACTTC. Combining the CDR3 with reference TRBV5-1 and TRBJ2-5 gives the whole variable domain KAGVTQTPRYLIKTRGQQVTLSCSPISGHRSVSWYQQTPGQGLQFLFEYFSETQRNKGNFPGRFSGRQFSNSRSEMNVSTLELGDSALYLCASGPGGRETQYFGPGTRLLVL.

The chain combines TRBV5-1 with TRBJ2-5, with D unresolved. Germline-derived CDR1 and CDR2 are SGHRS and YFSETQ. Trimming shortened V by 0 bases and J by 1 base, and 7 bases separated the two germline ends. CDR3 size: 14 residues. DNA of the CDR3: TGCGCCAGCAGCTTGGGACAAACCCAAGAGACCCAGTACTTC. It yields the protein CASSLGQTQETQYF.

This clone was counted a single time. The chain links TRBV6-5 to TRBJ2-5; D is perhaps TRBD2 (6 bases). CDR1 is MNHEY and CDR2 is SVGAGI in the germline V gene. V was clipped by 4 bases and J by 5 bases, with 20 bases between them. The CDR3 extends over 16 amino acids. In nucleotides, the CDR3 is TGTGCCAGCAGTTCCGTTATTTCCGTTGGGGGGGAGACCCAGTACTTC. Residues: CASSSVISVGGETQYF.